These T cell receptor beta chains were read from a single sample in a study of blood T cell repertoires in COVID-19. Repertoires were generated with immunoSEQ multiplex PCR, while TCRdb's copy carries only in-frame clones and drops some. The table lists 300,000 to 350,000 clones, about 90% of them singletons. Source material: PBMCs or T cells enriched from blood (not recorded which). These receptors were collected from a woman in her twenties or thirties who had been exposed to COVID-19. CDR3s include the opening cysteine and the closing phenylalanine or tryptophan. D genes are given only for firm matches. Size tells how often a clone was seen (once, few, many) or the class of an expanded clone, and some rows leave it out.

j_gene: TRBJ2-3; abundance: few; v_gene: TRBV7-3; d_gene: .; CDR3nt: TGTGCCAGCAGCTTAATTTCCGCGGACACAGATACGCAGTATTTT; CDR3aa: CASSLISADTDTQYF
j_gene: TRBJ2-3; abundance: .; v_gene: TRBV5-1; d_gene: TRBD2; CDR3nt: TGCGCCAGCAGCCGCAGCGGGGCTAGCACAGATACGCAGTATTTT; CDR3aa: CASSRSGASTDTQYF
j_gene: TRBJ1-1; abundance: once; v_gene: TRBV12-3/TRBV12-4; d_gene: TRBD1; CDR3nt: TGTGCCAGCAGTTTTAGCAACAGGGGAGCTTTCTTT; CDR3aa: CASSFSNRGAFF
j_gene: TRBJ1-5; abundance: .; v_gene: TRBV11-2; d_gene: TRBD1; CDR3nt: TGTGCCAGCAGCCCGGGACAGGGGGCTTATCAGCCCCAGCATTTT; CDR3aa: CASSPGQGAYQPQHF
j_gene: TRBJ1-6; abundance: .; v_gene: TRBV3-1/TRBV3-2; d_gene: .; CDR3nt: TGTGCCAGCAGCCAAAACGCCGGTTCGGGATTTTCACCCCTCCACTTT; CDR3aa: CASSQNAGSGFSPLHF
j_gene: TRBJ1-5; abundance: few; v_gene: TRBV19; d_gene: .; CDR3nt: TGTGCCAGTAATACAGGAGGGTCCAATCAGCCCCAGCATTTT; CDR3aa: CASNTGGSNQPQHF
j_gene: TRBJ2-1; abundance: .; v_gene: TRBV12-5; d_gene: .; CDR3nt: TGTGCTAGTGCGGGACTTCTCTACAATGAGCAGTTCTTC; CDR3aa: CASAGLLYNEQFF
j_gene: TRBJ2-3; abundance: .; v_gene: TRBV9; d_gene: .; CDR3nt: TGTGCCAGCAGCGTTAGTCCAGGGAGCACAGATACGCAGTATTTT; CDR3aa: CASSVSPGSTDTQYF
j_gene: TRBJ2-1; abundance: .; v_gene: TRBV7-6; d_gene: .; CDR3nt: TGTGCCAGCAGCTTAGAGGGGGCGGGGTACAATGAGCAGTTCTTC; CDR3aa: CASSLEGAGYNEQFF
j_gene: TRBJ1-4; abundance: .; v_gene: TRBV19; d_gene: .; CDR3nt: TGTGCCAGTAGCTTTTTCCAGAGGAATGAAAAACTGTTTTTT; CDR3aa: CASSFFQRNEKLFF
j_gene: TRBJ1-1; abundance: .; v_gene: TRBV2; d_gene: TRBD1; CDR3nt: TGTGCCAGCAGCCCACCCACAGGGGCGCAGGCTGAAGCTTTCTTT; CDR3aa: CASSPPTGAQAEAFF
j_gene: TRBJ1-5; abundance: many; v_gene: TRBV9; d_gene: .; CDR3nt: TGTGCCAGCAGCCCCCAGGGTTTCAATCAGCCCCAGCATTTT; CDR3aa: CASSPQGFNQPQHF
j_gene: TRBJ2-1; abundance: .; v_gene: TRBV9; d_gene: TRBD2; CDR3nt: TGTGCCAGCAGCGTGACGGGACTAGGTTACAATGAGCAGTTCTTC; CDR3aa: CASSVTGLGYNEQFF
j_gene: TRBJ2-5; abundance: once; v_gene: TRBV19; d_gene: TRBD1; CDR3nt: TGTGCCAGTAGTATACGAGGGACAGGGAACGTGGTAAAGACCCAGTACTTC; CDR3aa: CASSIRGTGNVVKTQYF
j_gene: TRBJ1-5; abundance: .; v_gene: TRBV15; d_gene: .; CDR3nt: TGTGCCACCAGCAGAGACAGGGAAGTTGGTCAGCCCCAGCATTTT; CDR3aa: CATSRDREVGQPQHF
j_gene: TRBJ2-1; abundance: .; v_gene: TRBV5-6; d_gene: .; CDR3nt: TGTGCCAGCAGCTTGGCCTTTGCGGAGCAGTTCTTC; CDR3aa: CASSLAFAEQFF
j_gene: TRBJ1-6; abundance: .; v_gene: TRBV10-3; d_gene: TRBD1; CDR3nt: TGTGCCATCAGTCTACAGGGGGCGCCTACATCACCCCTCCACTTT; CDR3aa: CAISLQGAPTSPLHF
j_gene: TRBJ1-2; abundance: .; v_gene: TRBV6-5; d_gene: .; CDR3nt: TGTGCCAGCAGACAAACAGGGAGCAGGTATGGCTACACCTTC; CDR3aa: CASRQTGSRYGYTF
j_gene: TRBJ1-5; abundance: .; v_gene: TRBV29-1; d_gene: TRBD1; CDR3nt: TGCAGCGTTGAAGTGGACAGGGGTCAGCCCCAGCATTTT; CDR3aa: CSVEVDRGQPQHF
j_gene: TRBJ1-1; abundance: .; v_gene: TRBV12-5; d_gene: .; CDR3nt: TGTGCTAGTGGTTTTCAAGCAAACACTGAAGCTTTCTTT; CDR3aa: CASGFQANTEAFF
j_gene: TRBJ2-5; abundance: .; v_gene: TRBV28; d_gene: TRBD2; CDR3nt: TGTGCCAGCAGTTTATCCCCCGGACTAGCGGAGACCCAGTACTTC; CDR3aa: CASSLSPGLAETQYF
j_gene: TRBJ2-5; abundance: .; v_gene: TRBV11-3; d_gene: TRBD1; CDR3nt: TGTGCCAGCAGCCGGGACAGGCAGAGGGAGACCCAGTACTTC; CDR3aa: CASSRDRQRETQYF
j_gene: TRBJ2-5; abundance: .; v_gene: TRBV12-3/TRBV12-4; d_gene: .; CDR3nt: TGTGCCAGCAGCCCCAAAGAGACCCAGTACTTC; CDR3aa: CASSPKETQYF
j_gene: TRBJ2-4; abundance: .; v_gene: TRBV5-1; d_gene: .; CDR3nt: TGCGCCACCTCAGAGGACAGTCCCGTGAAAAACATTCAGTACTTC; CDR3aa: CATSEDSPVKNIQYF
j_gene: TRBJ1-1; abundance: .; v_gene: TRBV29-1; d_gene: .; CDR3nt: TGCAGCGTAACACACGGGGACATGAACACTGAAGCTTTCTTT; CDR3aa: CSVTHGDMNTEAFF
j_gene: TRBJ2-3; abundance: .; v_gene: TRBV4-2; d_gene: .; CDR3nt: TGTGCCAGCGGCTCCCCCCGCACAGATACGCAGTATTTT; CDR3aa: CASGSPRTDTQYF
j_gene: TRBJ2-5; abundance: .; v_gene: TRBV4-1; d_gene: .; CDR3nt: TGCGCCAGCAGCCAATCACCCATAGGTCAGTGGGCCGCGGAGACCCAGTACTTC; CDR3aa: CASSQSPIGQWAAETQYF
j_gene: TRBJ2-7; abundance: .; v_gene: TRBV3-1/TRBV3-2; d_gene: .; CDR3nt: TGTGCCAGCAGCCGAATCTCTAGCTCCTACGAGCAGTACTTC; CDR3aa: CASSRISSSYEQYF
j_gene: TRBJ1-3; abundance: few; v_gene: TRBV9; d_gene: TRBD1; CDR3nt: TGTGCCAGCAGCGGAGGGACAGGGCTGGGAAACACCATATATTTT; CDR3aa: CASSGGTGLGNTIYF
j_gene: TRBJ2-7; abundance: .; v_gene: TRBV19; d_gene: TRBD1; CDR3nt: TGTGCCAGTAAAAGGGACAGGGGTGAGGAGCAGTACTTC; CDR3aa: CASKRDRGEEQYF
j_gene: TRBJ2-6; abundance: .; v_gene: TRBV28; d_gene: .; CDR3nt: TGTGCCAGCAGCTTAAGCCCCTCTGGGGCCAACGTCCTGACTTTC; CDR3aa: CASSLSPSGANVLTF
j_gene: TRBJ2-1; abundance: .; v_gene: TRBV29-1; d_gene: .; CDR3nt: TGCAGCGTAACTATGAGGCCGGGGATTTACAATGAGCAGTTCTTC; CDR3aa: CSVTMRPGIYNEQFF
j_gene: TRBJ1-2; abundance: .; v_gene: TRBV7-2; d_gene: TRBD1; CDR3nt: TGTGCCAGCAGCCTGGGACAGGGTTTGATCATGTCCCAGTCCACCTTC; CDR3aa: CASSLGQGLIMSQSTF
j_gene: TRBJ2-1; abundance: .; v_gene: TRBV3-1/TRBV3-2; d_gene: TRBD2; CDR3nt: TGTGCCAGCAGCCATGGTACACTAGCGAAGTTCTTC; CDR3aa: CASSHGTLAKFF
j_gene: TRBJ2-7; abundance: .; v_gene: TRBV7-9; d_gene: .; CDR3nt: TGTGCCAGCAGTCCGACTAGCTCCTACGAGCAGTACTTC; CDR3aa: CASSPTSSYEQYF
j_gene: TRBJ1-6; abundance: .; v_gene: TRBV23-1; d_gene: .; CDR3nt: TGCGCCAGCGGCTTCAGGGAAGGACCCCTCCACTTT; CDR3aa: CASGFREGPLHF
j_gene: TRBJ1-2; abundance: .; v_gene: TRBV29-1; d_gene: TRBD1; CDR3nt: TGCAGCGTTGAATCCGGGACAGCCTATGGCTACACCTTC; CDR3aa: CSVESGTAYGYTF
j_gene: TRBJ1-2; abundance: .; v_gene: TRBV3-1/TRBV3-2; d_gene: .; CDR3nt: TGTGCCAGCAGCCAAGACACGGGGTTTTATGGCTACACCTTC; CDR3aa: CASSQDTGFYGYTF
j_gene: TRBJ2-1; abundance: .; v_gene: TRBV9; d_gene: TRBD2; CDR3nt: TGTGCCAGCAGCGACCTCGCGGGACTAGCGGGAAACAATGAGCAGTTCTTC; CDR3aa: CASSDLAGLAGNNEQFF
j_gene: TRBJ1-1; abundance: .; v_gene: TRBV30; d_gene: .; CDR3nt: TGTGCCTGGGGCGGGGGGCTGAGCGCTGAAGCTTTCTTT; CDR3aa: CAWGGGLSAEAFF
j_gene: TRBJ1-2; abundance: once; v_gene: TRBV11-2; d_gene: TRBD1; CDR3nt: TGTGCCAGCAGCTTCGGACAGGCCTACTATGGCTACACCTTC; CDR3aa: CASSFGQAYYGYTF
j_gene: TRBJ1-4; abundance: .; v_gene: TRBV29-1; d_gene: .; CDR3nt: TGCAGCGTCCTCACAGCCCGGGGAACTAATGAAAAACTGTTTTTT; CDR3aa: CSVLTARGTNEKLFF
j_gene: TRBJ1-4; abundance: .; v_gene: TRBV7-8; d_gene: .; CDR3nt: TGTGCCAGCAGCTTACTTCCAGGATCAAATGAAAAACTGTTTTTT; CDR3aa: CASSLLPGSNEKLFF
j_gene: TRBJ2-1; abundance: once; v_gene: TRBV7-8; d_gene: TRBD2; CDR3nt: TGTGCCAGCTACTTACTAGCGGGAGGTGCAAATGAGCAGTTCTTC; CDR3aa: CASYLLAGGANEQFF
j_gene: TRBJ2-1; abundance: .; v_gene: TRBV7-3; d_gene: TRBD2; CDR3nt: TGTGCCAGCAGCTTATCTCCCGGGACTAGCATCAACAATGAGCAGTTCTTC; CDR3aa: CASSLSPGTSINNEQFF
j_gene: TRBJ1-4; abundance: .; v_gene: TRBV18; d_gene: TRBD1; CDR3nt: TGTGCCAGCTCAATTAATCCGGGACAGGGTGGTGAAAAACTGTTTTTT; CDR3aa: CASSINPGQGGEKLFF
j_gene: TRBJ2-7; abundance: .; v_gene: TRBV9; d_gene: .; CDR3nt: TGTGCCAGCAGCGCCATCCCGGGTTCCTCCTACGAGCAGTACTTC; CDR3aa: CASSAIPGSSYEQYF
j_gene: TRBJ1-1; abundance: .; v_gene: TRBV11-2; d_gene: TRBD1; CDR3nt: TGTGCCAGCAGCTTAGTAGGACAGGGGAGCCCTGGCACTGAAGCTTTCTTT; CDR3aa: CASSLVGQGSPGTEAFF
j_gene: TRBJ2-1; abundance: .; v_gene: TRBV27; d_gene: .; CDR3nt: TGTGCCAGCAGTCCCGGGACATCCCCGCTTTCCTACAATGAGCAGTTCTTC; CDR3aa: CASSPGTSPLSYNEQFF
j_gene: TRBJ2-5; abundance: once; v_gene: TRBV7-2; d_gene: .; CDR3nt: TGTGCCAGCAGCCTAACGACCACTAATCTGGAGACCCAGTACTTC; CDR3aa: CASSLTTTNLETQYF
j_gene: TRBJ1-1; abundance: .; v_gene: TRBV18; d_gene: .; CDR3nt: TGTGCCAGCTTAATTACAGTGAACACTGAAGCTTTCTTT; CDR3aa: CASLITVNTEAFF
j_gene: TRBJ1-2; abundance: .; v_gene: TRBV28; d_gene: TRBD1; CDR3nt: TGTGCCAGCAGTTCCGGGACAGTTTATGGCTACACCTTC; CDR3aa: CASSSGTVYGYTF
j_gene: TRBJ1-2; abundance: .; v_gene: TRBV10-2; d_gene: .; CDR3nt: TGCGCCAGCAGTGACCGGGGAGGGAACAGGGGCTACACCTTC; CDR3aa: CASSDRGGNRGYTF
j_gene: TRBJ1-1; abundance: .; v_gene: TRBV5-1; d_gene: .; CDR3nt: TGCGCCAGCAGCTTGCGACAGGTTCGGATGAACACTGAAGCTTTCTTT; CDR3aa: CASSLRQVRMNTEAFF
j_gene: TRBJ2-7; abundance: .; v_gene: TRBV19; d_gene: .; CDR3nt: TGTGCCAGTCAGTGGGGCAGGGGCGCCTACGAGCAGTACTTC; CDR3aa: CASQWGRGAYEQYF